The present TCR beta chain was sequenced within a study of Graves' ophthalmopathy and Graves' hyperthyroidism. Study conclusions and caveats: As the model predicted ophthalmopathy progression, it achieved a sensitivity of about 71% and a specificity of around 73%. Blood also contained most of the expanded thyroid clonotypes above 0.001 frequency.

J lost 9 bases, V lost 3 bases, and 14 bases had no gene match. CDR1 is LNHNV and CDR2 is YYDKDF in the germline V gene (reference sequence). The CDR3 sequence is 17 residues long. RNA transcripts were the source from which TCR beta CDR3 regions were amplified. HTBI primers primed a first-round RT-PCR, and a second-round multiplex PCR followed. MiXCR, applied by TCRdb to the multiplex PCR reads, yields one record per CDR3 protein. This sample has over a million distinct CDR3 sequences; 35% to 40% occur once, and the top ten carry 11%. If patients had other autoimmune diseases, uncontrolled infections, pregnancy or lactation, they were excluded. Points on this clonotype: Antigen specificity is unknown.

Material for sequencing was peripheral blood or thyroid tissue (not recorded which). The chain joins TRBV15 to TRBJ2-2, with 9 bases matching TRBD1. The source of this sequence is an adult man with Graves' hyperthyroidism. The chain's CDR3 is CATSRSGTGMILWELFF. Here the CDR3 DNA reads TGTGCCACCAGCAGGTCTGGGACAGGGATGATTCTATGGGAGCTGTTTTTT.